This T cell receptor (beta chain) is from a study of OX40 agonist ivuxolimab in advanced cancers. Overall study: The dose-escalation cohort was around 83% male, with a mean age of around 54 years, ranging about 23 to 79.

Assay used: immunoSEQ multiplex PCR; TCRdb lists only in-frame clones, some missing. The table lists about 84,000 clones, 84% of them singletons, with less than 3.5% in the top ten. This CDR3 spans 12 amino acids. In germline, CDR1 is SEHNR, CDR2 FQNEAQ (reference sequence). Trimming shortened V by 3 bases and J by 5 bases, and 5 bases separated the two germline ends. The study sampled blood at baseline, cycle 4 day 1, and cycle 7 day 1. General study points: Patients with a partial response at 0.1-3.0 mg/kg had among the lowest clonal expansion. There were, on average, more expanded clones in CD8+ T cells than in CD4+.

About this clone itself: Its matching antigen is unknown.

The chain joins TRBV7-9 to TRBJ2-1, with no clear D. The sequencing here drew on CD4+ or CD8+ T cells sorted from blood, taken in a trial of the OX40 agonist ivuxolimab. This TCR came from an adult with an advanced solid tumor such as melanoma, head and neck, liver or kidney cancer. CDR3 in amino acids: CASSFLNNEQFF. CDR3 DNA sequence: TGTGCCAGCAGCTTCCTGAACAATGAGCAGTTCTTC. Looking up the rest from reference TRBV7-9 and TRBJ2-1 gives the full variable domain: DTGVSQNPRHKITKRGQNVTFRCDPISEHNRLYWYRQTLGQGPEFLTYFQNEAQLEKSRLLSDRFSAERPKGSFSTLEIQRTEQGDSAMYLCASSFLNNEQFFGPGTRLTVL.